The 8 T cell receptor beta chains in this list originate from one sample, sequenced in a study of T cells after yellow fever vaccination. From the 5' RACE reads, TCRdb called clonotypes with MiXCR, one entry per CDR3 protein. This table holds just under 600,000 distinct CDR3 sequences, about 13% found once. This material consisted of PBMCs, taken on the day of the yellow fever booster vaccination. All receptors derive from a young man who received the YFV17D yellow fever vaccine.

In DNA, the CDR3 is TGTGCCAGCAGCTTAGTGAAGAATGAGCAGTTCTTC. Its protein product is CASSLVKNEQFF. This sequence joins TRBV7-8 and TRBJ2-1; no clear D gene. Germline V lookup: CDR1 SGHVS, CDR2 FQNEAQ. CDR3 length equals 12 residues. Trimming took 1 base from V and 7 from J, leaving 5 bases between them.

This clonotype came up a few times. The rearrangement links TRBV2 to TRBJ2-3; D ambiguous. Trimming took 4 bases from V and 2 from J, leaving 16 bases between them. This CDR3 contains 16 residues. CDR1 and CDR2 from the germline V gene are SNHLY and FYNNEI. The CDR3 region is CASSGFAAGPTDTQYF. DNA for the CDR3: TGTGCCAGCAGTGGCTTTGCGGCAGGACCCACAGATACGCAGTATTTT.

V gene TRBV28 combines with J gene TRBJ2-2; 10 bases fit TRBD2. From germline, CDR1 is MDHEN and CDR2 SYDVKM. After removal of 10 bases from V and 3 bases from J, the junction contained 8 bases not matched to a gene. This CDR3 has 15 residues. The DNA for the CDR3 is TGTGCCACCAGGGGGCTAGCGGGAGACACCGGGGAGCTGTTTTTT. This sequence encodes CATRGLAGDTGELFF.

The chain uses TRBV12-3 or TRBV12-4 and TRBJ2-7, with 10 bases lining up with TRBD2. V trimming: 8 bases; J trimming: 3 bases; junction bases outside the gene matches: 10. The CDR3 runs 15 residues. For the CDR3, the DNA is TGTGCCAGCCTACCGGAACTAGCGGGGAACTACGAGCAGTACTTC. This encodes CASLPELAGNYEQYF.

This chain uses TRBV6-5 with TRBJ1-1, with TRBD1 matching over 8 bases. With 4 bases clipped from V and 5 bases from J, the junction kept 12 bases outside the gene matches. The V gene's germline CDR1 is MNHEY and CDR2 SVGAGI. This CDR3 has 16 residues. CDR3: CASSLVAGGLGTEAFF. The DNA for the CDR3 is TGTGCCAGCAGTTTGGTGGCAGGGGGCTTGGGAACTGAAGCTTTCTTT.

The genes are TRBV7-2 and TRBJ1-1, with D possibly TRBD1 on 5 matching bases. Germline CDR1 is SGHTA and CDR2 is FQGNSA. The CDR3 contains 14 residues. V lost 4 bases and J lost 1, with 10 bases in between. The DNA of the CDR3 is TGTGCCAGCAGCTCGGGACCGAGGAACACTGAAGCTTTCTTT. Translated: CASSSGPRNTEAFF.

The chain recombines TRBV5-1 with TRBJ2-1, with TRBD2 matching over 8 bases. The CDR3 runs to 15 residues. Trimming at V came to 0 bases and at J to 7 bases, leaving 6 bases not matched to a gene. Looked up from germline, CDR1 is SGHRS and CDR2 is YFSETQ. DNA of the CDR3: TGCGCCAGCAGCTTGGATGGGACTAGAAGTAATGAGCAGTTCTTC. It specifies CASSLDGTRSNEQFF. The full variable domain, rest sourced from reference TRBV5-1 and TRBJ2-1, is KAGVTQTPRYLIKTRGQQVTLSCSPISGHRSVSWYQQTPGQGLQFLFEYFSETQRNKGNFPGRFSGRQFSNSRSEMNVSTLELGDSALYLCASSLDGTRSNEQFFGPGTRLTVL.

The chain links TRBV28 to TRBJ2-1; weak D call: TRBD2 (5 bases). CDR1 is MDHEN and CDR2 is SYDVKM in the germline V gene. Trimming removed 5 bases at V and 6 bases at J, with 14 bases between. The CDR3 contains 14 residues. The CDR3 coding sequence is TGTGCCAGCAGTCCTCCCCCGGCGGGCAATGAGCAGTTCTTC. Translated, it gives CASSPPPAGNEQFF.